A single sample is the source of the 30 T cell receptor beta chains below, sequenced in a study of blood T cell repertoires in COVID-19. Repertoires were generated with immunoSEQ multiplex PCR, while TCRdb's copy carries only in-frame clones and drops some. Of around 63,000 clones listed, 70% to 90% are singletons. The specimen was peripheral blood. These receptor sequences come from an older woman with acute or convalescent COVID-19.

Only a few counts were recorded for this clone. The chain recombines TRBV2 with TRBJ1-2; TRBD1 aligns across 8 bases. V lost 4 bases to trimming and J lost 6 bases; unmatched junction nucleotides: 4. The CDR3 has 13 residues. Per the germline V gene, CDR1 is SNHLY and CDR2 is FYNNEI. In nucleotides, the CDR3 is TGTGCCAGCAGTGCCCAGGGGGCAGATGGCTACACCTTC. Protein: CASSAQGADGYTF.

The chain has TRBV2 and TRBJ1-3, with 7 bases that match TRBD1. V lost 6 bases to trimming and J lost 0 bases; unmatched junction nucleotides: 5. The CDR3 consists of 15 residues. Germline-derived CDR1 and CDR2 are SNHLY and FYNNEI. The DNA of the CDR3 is TGTGCCAGCAGGGCCGGGACAGCCTCTGGAAACACCATATATTTT. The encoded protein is CASRAGTASGNTIYF.

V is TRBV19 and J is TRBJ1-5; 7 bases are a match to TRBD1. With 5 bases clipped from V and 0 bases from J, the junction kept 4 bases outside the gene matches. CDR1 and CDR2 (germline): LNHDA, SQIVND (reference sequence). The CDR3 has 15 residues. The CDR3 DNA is TGTGCCAGTAGTCTCGGACAGGCTAGCAATCAGCCCCAGCATTTT. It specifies CASSLGQASNQPQHF.

The CDR3: CASTGLVTDTQYF. CDR3 in DNA: TGTGCTAGTACCGGACTTGTCACAGATACGCAGTATTTT. This chain uses TRBV12-5 with TRBJ2-3, with a weak D call TRBD2 (5 bases). In germline, CDR1 is LGHNT, CDR2 FRNRAP. CDR3 length: 13 amino acids. V was clipped by 8 bases and J by 2 bases, with 11 bases between them.

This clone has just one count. DNA of the CDR3: TGTGCCAGCAGTACAACTAGCGGGGGGTCCACAGATACGCAGTATTTT. The encoded protein is CASSTTSGGSTDTQYF. This rearrangement joins TRBV6-4 to TRBJ2-3, with 12 bases aligning to TRBD2. Germline values: CDR1 MRHNA, CDR2 SNTAGT. The CDR3 is made up of 16 amino acids. V was clipped by 5 bases and J by 2 bases; unmatched bases: 5.

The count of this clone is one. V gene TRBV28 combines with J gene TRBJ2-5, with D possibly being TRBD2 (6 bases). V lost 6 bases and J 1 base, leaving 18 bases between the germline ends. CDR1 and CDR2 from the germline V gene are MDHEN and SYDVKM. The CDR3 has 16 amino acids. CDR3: CASSPGPGGLQETQYF. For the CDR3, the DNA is TGTGCCAGCAGCCCGGGACCCGGGGGTCTCCAAGAGACCCAGTACTTC.

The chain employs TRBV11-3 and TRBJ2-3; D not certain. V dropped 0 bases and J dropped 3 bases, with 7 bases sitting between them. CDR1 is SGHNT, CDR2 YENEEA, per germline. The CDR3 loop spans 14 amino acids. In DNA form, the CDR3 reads TGTGCCAGCAGCTTAGACCCCTCTACAGATACGCAGTATTTT. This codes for CASSLDPSTDTQYF.

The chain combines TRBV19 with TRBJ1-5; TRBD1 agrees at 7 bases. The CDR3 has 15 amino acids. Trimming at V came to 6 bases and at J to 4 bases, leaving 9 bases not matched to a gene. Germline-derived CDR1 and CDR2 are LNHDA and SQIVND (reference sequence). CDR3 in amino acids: CASSGTAKPNQPQHF. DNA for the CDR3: TGTGCCAGTAGCGGGACAGCCAAGCCTAATCAGCCCCAGCATTTT.

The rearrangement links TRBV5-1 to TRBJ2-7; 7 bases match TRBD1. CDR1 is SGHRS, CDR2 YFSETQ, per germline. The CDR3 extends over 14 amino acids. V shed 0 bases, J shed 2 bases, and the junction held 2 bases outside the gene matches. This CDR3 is CASSLEGQTYEQYV. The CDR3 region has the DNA TGCGCCAGCAGCTTGGAGGGACAGACCTACGAGCAGTACGTC.

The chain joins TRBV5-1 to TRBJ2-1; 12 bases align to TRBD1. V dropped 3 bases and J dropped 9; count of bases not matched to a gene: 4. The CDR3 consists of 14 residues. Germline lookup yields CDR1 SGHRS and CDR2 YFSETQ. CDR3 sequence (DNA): TGCGCCAGCAGCTCCGGGACAGGGGGCGGTGAGCAGTTCTTC. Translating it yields CASSSGTGGGEQFF.

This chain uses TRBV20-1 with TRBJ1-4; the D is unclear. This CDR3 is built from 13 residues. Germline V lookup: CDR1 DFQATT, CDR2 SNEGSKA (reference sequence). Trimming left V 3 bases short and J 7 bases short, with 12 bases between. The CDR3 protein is CSASAGGGEKLFF. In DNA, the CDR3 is TGCAGTGCTAGTGCGGGAGGCGGTGAAAAACTGTTTTTT.

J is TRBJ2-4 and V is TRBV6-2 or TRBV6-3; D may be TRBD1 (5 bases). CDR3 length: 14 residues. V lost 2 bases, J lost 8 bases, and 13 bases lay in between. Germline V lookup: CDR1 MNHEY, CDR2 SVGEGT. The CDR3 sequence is CASSYIDRSYIQYF. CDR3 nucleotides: TGTGCCAGCAGTTACATTGACAGATCATACATTCAGTACTTC.

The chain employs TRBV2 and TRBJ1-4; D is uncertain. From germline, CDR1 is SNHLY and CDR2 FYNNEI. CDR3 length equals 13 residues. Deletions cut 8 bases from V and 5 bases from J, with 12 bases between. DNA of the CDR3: TGTGCCAGCGTAAGATCAGGAAATGAAAAACTGTTTTTT. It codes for CASVRSGNEKLFF.

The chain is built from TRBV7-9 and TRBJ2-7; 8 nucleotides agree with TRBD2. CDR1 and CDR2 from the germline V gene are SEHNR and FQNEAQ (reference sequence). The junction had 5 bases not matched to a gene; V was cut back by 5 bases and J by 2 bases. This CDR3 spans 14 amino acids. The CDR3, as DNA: TGTGCCAGCAGCATGCCGGGACTAGCCTACGAGCAGTACGTC. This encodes CASSMPGLAYEQYV.

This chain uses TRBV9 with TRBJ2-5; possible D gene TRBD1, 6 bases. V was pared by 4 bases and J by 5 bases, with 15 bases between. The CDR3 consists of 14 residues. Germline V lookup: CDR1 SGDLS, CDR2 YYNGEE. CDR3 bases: TGTGCCAGCAGCCAGGGGCGGGTTGGCGAGACCCAGTACTTC. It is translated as CASSQGRVGETQYF.

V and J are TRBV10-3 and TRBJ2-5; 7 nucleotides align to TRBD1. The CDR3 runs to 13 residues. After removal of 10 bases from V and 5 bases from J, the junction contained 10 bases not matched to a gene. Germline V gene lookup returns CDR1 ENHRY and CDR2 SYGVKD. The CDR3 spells CATTGVQEETQYF. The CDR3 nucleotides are TGTGCCACCACAGGGGTCCAAGAGGAGACCCAGTACTTC.

The DNA of the CDR3 is TGTGCCAGTAGTATAGGGCCGGGACATGGCGAAAAACTGTTTTTT. This encodes CASSIGPGHGEKLFF. This chain uses TRBV19 with TRBJ1-4, with D perhaps matching TRBD1 (6 bases). Germline-derived CDR1 and CDR2 are LNHDA and SQIVND (reference sequence). The CDR3 is made up of 15 amino acids. Between the trimmed V and J ends, which lost 1 base and 8 bases, there was a span of 14 bases.

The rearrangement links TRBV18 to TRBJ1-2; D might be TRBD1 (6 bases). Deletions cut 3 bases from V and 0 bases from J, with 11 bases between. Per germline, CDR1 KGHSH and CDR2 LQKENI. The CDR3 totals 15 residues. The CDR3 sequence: CASSPGASANYGYTF. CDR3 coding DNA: TGTGCCAGCTCACCGGGGGCTTCGGCTAACTATGGCTACACCTTC.

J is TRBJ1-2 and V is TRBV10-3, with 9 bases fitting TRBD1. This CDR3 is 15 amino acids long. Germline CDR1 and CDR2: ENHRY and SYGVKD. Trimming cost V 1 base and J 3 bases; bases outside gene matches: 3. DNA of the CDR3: TGTGCCATCAGTGAGTTCACAGGGGGCGACTATGGCTACACCTTC. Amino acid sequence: CAISEFTGGDYGYTF.

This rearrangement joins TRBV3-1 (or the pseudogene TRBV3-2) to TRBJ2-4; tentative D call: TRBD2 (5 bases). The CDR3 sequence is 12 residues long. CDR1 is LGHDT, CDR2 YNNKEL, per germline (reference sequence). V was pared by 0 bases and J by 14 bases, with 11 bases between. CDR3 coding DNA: TGTGCCAGCAGCCAAGAGTCCGGGAAAGAGTACTTC. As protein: CASSQESGKEYF.

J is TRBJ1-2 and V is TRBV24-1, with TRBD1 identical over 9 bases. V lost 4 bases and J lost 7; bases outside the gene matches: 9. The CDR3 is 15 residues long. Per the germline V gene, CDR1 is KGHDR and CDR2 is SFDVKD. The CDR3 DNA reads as TGTGCCACCAGTGACCCTGACAGGGGGTTCGGTGGCTACACCTTC. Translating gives CATSDPDRGFGGYTF.

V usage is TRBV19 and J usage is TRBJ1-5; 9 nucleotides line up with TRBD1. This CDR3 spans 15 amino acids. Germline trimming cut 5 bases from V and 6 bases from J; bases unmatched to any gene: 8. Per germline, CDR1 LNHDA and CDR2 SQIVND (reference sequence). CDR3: CASSPRQGEGQPQHF. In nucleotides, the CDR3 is TGTGCCAGTAGTCCCAGACAGGGGGAGGGTCAGCCCCAGCATTTT. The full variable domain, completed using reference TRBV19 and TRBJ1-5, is DGGITQSPKYLFRKEGQNVTLSCEQNLNHDAMYWYRQDPGQGLRLIYYSQIVNDFQKGDIAEGYSVSREKKESFPLTVTSAQKNPTAFYLCASSPRQGEGQPQHFGDGTRLSIL.

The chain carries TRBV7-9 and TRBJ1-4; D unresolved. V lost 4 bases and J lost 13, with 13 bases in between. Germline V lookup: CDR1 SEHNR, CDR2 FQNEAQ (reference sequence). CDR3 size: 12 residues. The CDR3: CASSSEPSGLFF. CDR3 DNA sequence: TGTGCCAGCAGCTCTGAGCCCAGCGGACTGTTTTTT.

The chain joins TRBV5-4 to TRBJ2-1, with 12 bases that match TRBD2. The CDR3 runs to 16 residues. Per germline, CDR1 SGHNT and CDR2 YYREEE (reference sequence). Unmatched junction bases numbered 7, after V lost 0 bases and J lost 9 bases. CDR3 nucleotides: TGTGCCAGCAGCTTGGCCCTAGCGGGAGGGTCGGGTGAGCAGTTCTTC. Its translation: CASSLALAGGSGEQFF.

The CDR3 bases are TGTGCCAGCAGTTTGCGAGCGGGGGCCAACAATGAGCAGTTCTTC. It yields the protein CASSLRAGANNEQFF. The chain couples TRBV27 to TRBJ2-1, with 8 bases fitting TRBD2. Germline CDR1 and CDR2: MNHEY and SMNVEV (reference sequence). V lost 3 bases and J lost 5; bases outside the gene matches: 6. The CDR3 has 15 amino acids.

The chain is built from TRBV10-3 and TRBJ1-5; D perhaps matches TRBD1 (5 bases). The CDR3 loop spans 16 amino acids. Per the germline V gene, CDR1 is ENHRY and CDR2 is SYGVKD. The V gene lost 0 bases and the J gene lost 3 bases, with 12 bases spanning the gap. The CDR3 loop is CAISESWGMNNQPQHF. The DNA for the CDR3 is TGTGCCATCAGTGAGTCCTGGGGCATGAACAATCAGCCCCAGCATTTT.

DNA for the CDR3: TGTGCCAGCTCCCCCTCCCGGGACAGCGACTATGGCTACACCTTC. Translation gives CASSPSRDSDYGYTF. The chain combines TRBV18 with TRBJ1-2; 7 nucleotides match TRBD1. The CDR3 totals 15 residues. CDR1 and CDR2 from the germline V gene are KGHSH and LQKENI. V lost 6 bases, J lost 3 bases, and 10 bases stayed unmatched.

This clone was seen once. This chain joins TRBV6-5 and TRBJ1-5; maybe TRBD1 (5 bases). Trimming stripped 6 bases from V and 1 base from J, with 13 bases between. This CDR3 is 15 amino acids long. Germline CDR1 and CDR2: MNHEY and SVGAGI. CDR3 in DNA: TGTGCCAGCAGAAAAGGGGCTAAGAGCAATCAGCCCCAGCATTTT. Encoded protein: CASRKGAKSNQPQHF.

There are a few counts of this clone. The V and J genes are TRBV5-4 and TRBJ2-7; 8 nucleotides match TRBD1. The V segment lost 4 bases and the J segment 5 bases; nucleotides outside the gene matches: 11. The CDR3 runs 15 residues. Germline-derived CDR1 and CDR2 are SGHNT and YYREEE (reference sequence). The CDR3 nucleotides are TGTGCCAGCAGCCATGGGACAGGCGTCCTCCACGAGCAGTACGTC. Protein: CASSHGTGVLHEQYV.

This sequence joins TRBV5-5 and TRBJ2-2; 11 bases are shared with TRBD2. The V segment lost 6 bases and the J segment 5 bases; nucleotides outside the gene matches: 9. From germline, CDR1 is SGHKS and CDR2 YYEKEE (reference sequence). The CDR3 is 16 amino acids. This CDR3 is CASKGPSGRLTGELFF. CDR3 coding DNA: TGTGCCAGCAAGGGCCCTAGCGGGAGGTTAACCGGGGAGCTGTTTTTT. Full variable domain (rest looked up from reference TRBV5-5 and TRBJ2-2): DAGVTQSPTHLIKTRGQQVTLRCSPISGHKSVSWYQQVLGQGPQFIFQYYEKEERGRGNFPDRFSARQFPNYSSELNVNALLLGDSALYLCASKGPSGRLTGELFFGEGSRLTVL.